These 25 T cell receptor beta chains were sequenced from one sample in a study of blood T cell repertoires in COVID-19. Sequencing used immunoSEQ multiplex PCR; TCRdb keeps in-frame clones, though not all of them. Of approximately 60,000 clones in the sample, approximately 93% are singletons; the top ten hold approximately 2.6%. The sequencing sample was made of peripheral blood. The source is an older man with active COVID-19.

This clone appeared a few times. CDR3 sequence reads: CASSADDRTRGEQFF. Written as DNA, the CDR3 is TGTGCCAGCAGCGCCGATGATAGGACTAGAGGTGAGCAGTTCTTC. V usage is TRBV9 and J usage is TRBJ2-1, with 7 bases lining up with TRBD2. V gave up 3 bases and J gave up 9 bases; unmatched junction bases: 12. Germline V gives CDR1 SGDLS, CDR2 YYNGEE. The CDR3 is made up of 15 amino acids.

There are a few counts of this clone. The CDR3 DNA reads TGTGCCAGCAGCTTTGGACTGGGCGAGCAGTACTTC. Protein: CASSFGLGEQYF. This chain links TRBV7-3 with TRBJ2-7; tentative D call: TRBD2 (5 bases). Germline V gene data show CDR1 as SGHTA and CDR2 as FQGTGA. This CDR3 comprises 12 residues. V was cut by 3 bases and J by 6 bases, with 9 bases left in between.

V and J are TRBV28 and TRBJ2-3; D not certain. Trimming took off 3 bases at V and 1 base at J, with 11 bases between the two ends. This CDR3 comprises 15 residues. CDR1 MDHEN and CDR2 SYDVKM come from the germline V gene. In nucleotides, the CDR3 is TGTGCCAGCAGTTTTAAACGGTTGGGCACAGATACGCAGTATTTT. Translating gives CASSFKRLGTDTQYF.

The chain recombines TRBV18 with TRBJ2-2; TRBD2 agrees at 14 bases. The germline V gene encodes CDR1 KGHSH and CDR2 LQKENI. The CDR3 sequence is 22 residues long. V shed 6 bases and J 6 bases; nucleotides not matched to a gene: 24. The CDR3 DNA reads TGTGCCAGCTCGCCCCAAAGCCCCGGGACTAGCGGGGGTCTAGCTCGCTCCGGGGAGCTGTTTTTT. The encoded protein is CASSPQSPGTSGGLARSGELFF.

This chain joins TRBV6-1 and TRBJ1-2; no clear D. The CDR3 runs 13 residues. Germline CDR1 reads MNHNS; CDR2 reads SASEGT. V gave up 2 bases and J gave up 8 bases, with 12 bases separating them. The CDR3 DNA is TGTGCCAGCAGTGAAAGCAGGTATTACGGCTACACCTTC. Translating it yields CASSESRYYGYTF.

The chain uses TRBV7-2 and TRBJ2-7, with 9 bases matching TRBD1. J gave up 3 bases and V 1 base, and 4 bases lay outside the gene matches. This CDR3 has 15 residues. CDR1 is SGHTA and CDR2 is FQGNSA in the germline V gene. Here the CDR3 reads CASSLEGTGFYEQYV. As DNA, the CDR3 is TGTGCCAGCAGCTTAGAAGGGACAGGGTTCTACGAGCAGTACGTC.

The chain carries TRBV21-1 and TRBJ2-7; TRBD1, the table's D call, was not compared with the DNA. TRBV21-1 is termed a pseudogene. This CDR3 comprises 14 residues. In nucleotides, the CDR3 is TGTGCCAGCAGCAAATGGCAGGGGTTTTACGAGCAGTACGTC. As protein: CASSKWQGFYEQYV.

The chain joins TRBV2 to TRBJ2-3; TRBD2 matches at 11 bases. The CDR3 has 15 amino acids. CDR1 SNHLY and CDR2 FYNNEI come from the germline V gene. Losses at the gene ends were 8 bases for V and 2 bases for J; bases not matched to a gene: 6. In DNA, the CDR3 is TGTGCCAGCGGAAAACTAGCGGGGGACACAGATACGCAGTATTTT. Amino acids: CASGKLAGDTDTQYF.

This chain links TRBV7-2 with TRBJ2-1, with 8 bases that match TRBD2. The CDR3 is 13 residues long. Germline trimming cut 8 bases from V and 9 bases from J; bases unmatched to any gene: 9. Germline V gene sequence: CDR1 SGHTA, CDR2 FQGNSA. For the CDR3, the DNA is TGTGCCAGCGGGAGTAGCGGGGTCACTGAGCAGTTCTTC. This translates into CASGSSGVTEQFF.

The rearrangement joins TRBV19 to TRBJ1-5; 7 bases match TRBD1. Looked up from germline, CDR1 is LNHDA and CDR2 is SQIVND (reference sequence). The CDR3 is made up of 15 amino acids. Trimming took 1 base from V and 4 from J; bases not matched to a gene: 4. The CDR3 protein is CASSIVARGNQPQHF. CDR3 bases: TGTGCCAGTAGTATAGTTGCCAGGGGGAATCAGCCCCAGCATTTT.

The V call is TRBV9, the J call TRBJ2-7, with 9 bases aligning to TRBD2. The germline V gene has CDR1 SGDLS and CDR2 YYNGEE. Losses at the gene ends were 4 bases for V and 5 bases for J; bases not matched to a gene: 13. The CDR3 covers 16 residues. DNA of the CDR3: TGTGCCAGCAGCCCGACTCGTATAGCGGGGGTCGACGAGCAGTACTTC. Protein sequence: CASSPTRIAGVDEQYF.

The V gene is TRBV5-1, the J gene TRBJ1-1, with 8 bases lining up with TRBD1. The CDR3 is 17 residues long. The germline CDR1 and CDR2 sequences are SGHRS and YFSETQ. Losses at the gene ends were 4 bases for V and 10 bases for J; bases not matched to a gene: 21. The CDR3 DNA reads as TGCGCCAGCAGCACGAGGGGACAGGTCGGAGGCACAACGGGAGCTTTCTTT. As protein: CASSTRGQVGGTTGAFF.

The gene calls are TRBV6-5 and TRBJ2-1; D gene uncertain. V was shortened by 2 bases and J by 6 bases, with 8 bases between the two germline ends. This CDR3 spans 13 amino acids. Germline CDR1 reads MNHEY; CDR2 reads SVGAGI. In nucleotides, the CDR3 is TGTGCCAGCAGTTACCCGTCGGTCAATGAGCAGTTCTTC. Amino acid sequence: CASSYPSVNEQFF.

The V gene is TRBV7-9, the J gene TRBJ2-2; TRBD2 aligns across 7 bases. The CDR3 spans 13 residues. The V gene's germline CDR1 is SEHNR and CDR2 FQNEAQ (reference sequence). Trimming removed 3 bases from V and 5 bases from J; junction bases left unmatched: 0. The CDR3 bases are TGTGCCAGCAGCTTCGGGGGGACCGGGGAGCTGTTTTTT. It yields the protein CASSFGGTGELFF.

This chain uses TRBV7-9 with TRBJ2-7; TRBD1 might be the D (5 bases). The CDR3 is 14 amino acids. Deletions cut 5 bases from V and 4 bases from J, with 15 bases between. Germline-derived CDR1 and CDR2 are SEHNR and FQNEAQ (reference sequence). CDR3 sequence: CASSPRNRQYEQYV. CDR3 sequence (DNA): TGTGCCAGCAGCCCAAGAAATCGACAGTACGAGCAGTACGTC.

This clone occurred once. The chain uses TRBV10-2 and TRBJ2-7; D remains unclear. CDR1 and CDR2 (germline): WSHSY, SAAADI. The CDR3 sequence is 13 residues long. Trimming shortened V by 4 bases and J by 3 bases, and 10 bases separated the two germline ends. CDR3 residues: CASSALGHYEQYV. Here the CDR3 DNA reads TGCGCCAGCAGTGCCCTGGGCCACTACGAGCAGTACGTC.

This chain uses TRBV10-2 with TRBJ2-5; 8 positions match TRBD1. In germline, CDR1 is WSHSY, CDR2 SAAADI. The CDR3 runs 12 residues. Trimming cost V 8 bases and J 4 bases; bases outside gene matches: 3. DNA of the CDR3: TGCGCCAGCGGACAGGGCTTAGAGACCCAGTACTTC. This translates into CASGQGLETQYF.

The chain couples TRBV9 to TRBJ1-1, with TRBD1 matching over 9 bases. Germline V gene sequence: CDR1 SGDLS, CDR2 YYNGEE. This CDR3 is built from 15 residues. The ends lost 3 bases at V and 0 bases at J; junction bases unmatched: 3. This CDR3 reads CASSARTGVNTEAFF. The CDR3 DNA follows: TGTGCCAGCAGCGCCAGGACAGGGGTGAACACTGAAGCTTTCTTT.

The chain links TRBV2 to TRBJ2-3; 8 nucleotides line up with TRBD1. The germline V gene has CDR1 SNHLY and CDR2 FYNNEI. Losses at the gene ends were 6 bases for V and 14 bases for J; bases not matched to a gene: 7. The length of the CDR3 is 11 residues. CDR3 amino acids: CASRVGQALYF. The CDR3 bases are TGTGCCAGCAGGGTGGGACAGGCTCTGTATTTT.

V usage is TRBV6-5 and J usage is TRBJ2-3; 7 nucleotides line up with TRBD2. Unmatched junction bases numbered 7, after V lost 7 bases and J lost 0 bases. This CDR3 comprises 15 residues. Germline V gene sequence: CDR1 MNHEY, CDR2 SVGAGI. The CDR3 coding sequence is TGTGCCAGCAATAGAGGGACTAAGAGCACAGATACGCAGTATTTT. It yields the protein CASNRGTKSTDTQYF.

The V gene is TRBV28, the J gene TRBJ1-6, with TRBD1 matching over 9 bases. Per the germline V gene, CDR1 is MDHEN and CDR2 is SYDVKM. The CDR3 runs to 15 residues. Trimming took 7 bases from V and 2 from J; bases not matched to a gene: 3. The CDR3 is CASIQGATYNSPLHF. The CDR3 DNA reads TGTGCCAGCATACAGGGGGCCACCTATAATTCACCCCTCCACTTT. The full variable domain, rest sourced from reference TRBV28 and TRBJ1-6, is DVKVTQSSRYLVKRTGEKVFLECVQDMDHENMFWYRQDPGLGLRLIYFSYDVKMKEKGDIPEGYSVSREKKERFSLILESASTNQTSMYLCASIQGATYNSPLHFGNGTRLTVT.

This chain joins TRBV5-3 and TRBJ2-3; D might be TRBD2 (6 bases). TRBV5-3 is sorted into the ORF group, with uncertain function. The CDR3 is 16 residues long. Between the trimmed V and J ends, which lost 7 bases and 3 bases, there was a span of 21 bases. The DNA for the CDR3 is TGTGCCAGACCTCAAGAGGGACTGCTTGGGACAGATACGCAGTATTTT. As protein: CARPQEGLLGTDTQYF.

The chain is built from TRBV5-1 and TRBJ2-5; 13 nucleotides agree with TRBD2. The CDR3 is 15 amino acids. From germline, CDR1 is SGHRS and CDR2 YFSETQ. Trimming removed 3 bases from V and 6 bases from J; junction bases left unmatched: 5. CDR3 nucleotide sequence: TGCGCCAGCAGCTCCACTAGCGGGGGGGTACAGACCCAGTACTTC. As protein: CASSSTSGGVQTQYF.

This chain connects TRBV18 to TRBJ1-2, with unresolved D. Deletions cut 2 bases from V and 2 bases from J, with 6 bases between. The CDR3 has 13 residues. Germline lookup yields CDR1 KGHSH and CDR2 LQKENI. Here the CDR3 DNA reads TGTGCCAGCTCACCAGGCAGAAACTATGGCTACACCTTC. Translating it yields CASSPGRNYGYTF.

The V call is TRBV6-5, the J call TRBJ2-3; D not resolved. Trimming took 0 bases from V and 2 from J, leaving 6 bases between them. This CDR3 has 14 amino acids. Germline V gene data show CDR1 as MNHEY and CDR2 as SVGAGI. This CDR3 is CASSYSQFTDTQYF. Written as DNA, the CDR3 is TGTGCCAGCAGTTACTCCCAGTTCACAGATACGCAGTATTTT.